This T cell receptor beta chain was retrieved from a study of blood T cell repertoires in COVID-19. The overall study: Sources were T cells, B-cell-depleted T cells, or PBMCs; the material itself was cDNA or gDNA.

V trimming: 5 bases; J trimming: 6 bases; junction bases outside the gene matches: 14. The CDR3 is made up of 16 amino acids. Looked up from germline, CDR1 is SGHAT and CDR2 is FQDESV (reference sequence). The assay was immunoSEQ multiplex PCR, and TCRdb's table has in-frame clones only and misses some. The sample contains about 220,000 clones, approximately 90% of which appear only once. The TCR comes from a young woman in a cohort exposed to, infected with or recovered from COVID-19 (not recorded which). The chain combines TRBV11-1 with TRBJ1-1, with 8 positions matching TRBD1. Material for sequencing was PBMCs or T cells enriched from blood (not recorded which). The chain's CDR3 is CASSTIYGQGGAEAFF. In DNA form, the CDR3 reads TGTGCCAGCAGCACCATCTACGGACAGGGAGGAGCTGAAGCTTTCTTT.